The sequence of this T cell receptor (beta chain) was determined in a study of blood T cell repertoires in COVID-19. Only one count was recorded for this clone. The assay was immunoSEQ multiplex PCR, and TCRdb's table has in-frame clones only and misses some. There are about 250,000 clones in the sample; roughly nine tenths occur only once, and roughly 3% lies in the top ten. CDR1 is MNHEY and CDR2 is SMNVEV in the germline V gene (reference sequence). This CDR3 has 15 residues. The V segment lost 5 bases and the J segment 2 bases; nucleotides outside the gene matches: 9. Input material: peripheral blood. V is TRBV27 and J is TRBJ2-7, with TRBD1 matching over 7 bases. This clonotype was sampled from a man between 18 and 29 years old with active or convalescent COVID-19. CDR3: CASSKTGTVAYEQYF. CDR3 in DNA: TGTGCCAGCAGTAAGACCGGGACAGTCGCCTACGAGCAGTACTTC.